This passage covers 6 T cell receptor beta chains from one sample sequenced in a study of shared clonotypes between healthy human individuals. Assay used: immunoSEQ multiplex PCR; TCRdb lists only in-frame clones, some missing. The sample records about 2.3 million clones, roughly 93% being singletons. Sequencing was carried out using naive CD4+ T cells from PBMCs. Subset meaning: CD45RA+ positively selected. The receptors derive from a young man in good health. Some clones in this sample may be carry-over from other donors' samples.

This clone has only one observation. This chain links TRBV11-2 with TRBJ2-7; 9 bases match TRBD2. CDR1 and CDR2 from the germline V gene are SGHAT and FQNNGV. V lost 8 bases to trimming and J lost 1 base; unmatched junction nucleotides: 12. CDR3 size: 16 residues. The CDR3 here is CASDPLGLAGSYEQYF. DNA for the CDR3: TGTGCCAGCGACCCCCTGGGTCTAGCGGGATCCTACGAGCAGTACTTC.

CDR3 residues: CAHDRGMNTEAFF. The CDR3, as DNA: TGTGCACACGATAGGGGGATGAACACTGAAGCTTTCTTT. The chain combines TRBV30 with TRBJ1-1, with a possible D match to TRBD1 (6 bases). Germline CDR1 GTSNPN, CDR2 SVGIG (reference sequence). The length of the CDR3 is 13 residues.

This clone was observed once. CDR3 loop: CASSVQVYNSPLHF. DNA for the CDR3: TGTGCCAGCAGCGTCCAGGTCTATAATTCACCCCTCCACTTT. The chain recombines TRBV7-8 with TRBJ1-6; D uncertain. Germline V gene sequence: CDR1 SGHVS, CDR2 FQNEAQ. Deletions cut 5 bases from V and 3 bases from J, with 8 bases between. The CDR3 is 14 amino acids.

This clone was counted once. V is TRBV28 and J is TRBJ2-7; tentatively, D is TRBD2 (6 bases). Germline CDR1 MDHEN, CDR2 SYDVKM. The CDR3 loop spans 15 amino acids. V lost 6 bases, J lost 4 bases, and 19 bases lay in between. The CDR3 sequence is CASRPPGGNRYEQYF. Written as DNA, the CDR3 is TGTGCCAGCAGGCCCCCTGGGGGGAACCGATACGAGCAGTACTTC.

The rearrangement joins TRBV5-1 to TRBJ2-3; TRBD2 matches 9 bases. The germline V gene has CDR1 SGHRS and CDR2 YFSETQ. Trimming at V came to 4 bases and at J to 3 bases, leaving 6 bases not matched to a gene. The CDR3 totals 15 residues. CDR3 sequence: CASSRAGGLTDTQYF. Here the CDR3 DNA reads TGCGCCAGCAGCCGAGCGGGAGGCCTAACAGATACGCAGTATTTT. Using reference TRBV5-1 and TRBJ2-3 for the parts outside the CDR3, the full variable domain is KAGVTQTPRYLIKTRGQQVTLSCSPISGHRSVSWYQQTPGQGLQFLFEYFSETQRNKGNFPGRFSGRQFSNSRSEMNVSTLELGDSALYLCASSRAGGLTDTQYFGPGTRLTVL.

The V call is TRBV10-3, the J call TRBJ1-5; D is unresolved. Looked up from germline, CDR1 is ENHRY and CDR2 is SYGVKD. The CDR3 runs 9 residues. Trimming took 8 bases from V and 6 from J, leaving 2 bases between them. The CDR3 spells CAIGQPQHF. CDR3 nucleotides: TGTGCCATCGGTCAGCCCCAGCATTTT.